This record concerns one TCR beta chain sequence. Its antigen remains unknown. This specimen comes from a study of cytomegalovirus exposure and HLA in healthy donors. Study-level background: Assignment to the Caucasian-associated ancestry cluster applied to approximately 80% of the approximately 390 genotyped donors. Notes on the study in general: Several of the most significant clusters appeared linked to common viral pathogens, based on a later analysis.

The PCR was carried out with 60 Vbeta primers and 13 Jbeta primers. Clones were sequenced by immunoSEQ multiplex PCR, and TCRdb holds only the in-frame ones, with some missing. Of fewer than 75,000 clones in the sample, about 75% were seen once. The receptor's source is a man in his 70s in good health and CMV-seronegative. Sequencing used PBMCs.

The CDR3 spells CATQGLYNSPLHF. The DNA for the CDR3 is TGTGCCACCCAGGGACTCTATAATTCACCCCTCCACTTT. The chain uses TRBV25-1 and TRBJ1-6; D perhaps matches TRBD1 (5 bases). This CDR3 is 13 amino acids long. Trimming stripped 10 bases from V and 3 bases from J, with 10 bases between. From germline, CDR1 is MGHDK and CDR2 SYGVNS. Combining the CDR3 with reference TRBV25-1 and TRBJ1-6 gives the whole variable domain EADIYQTPRYLVIGTGKKITLECSQTMGHDKMYWYQQDPGMELHLIHYSYGVNSTEKGDLSSESTVSRIRTEHFPLTLESARPSHTSQYLCATQGLYNSPLHFGNGTRLTVT.